This T cell receptor beta chain is drawn from a study of T cell repertoires in cytomegalovirus infection. As regards this clonotype: Its antigen is not identified.

From the reads, TCRdb called clonotypes with MiXCR, one entry per CDR3 protein. The profile shows around 750,000 distinct CDR3 sequences, approximately 32% of them singletons. The TCR comes from a human donor in good health (CMV status not recorded). Some clones in this sample may be carry-over from other donors' samples. Sample: cultured CD8+ T cells from PBMCs, taken from culture after CMV antigen stimulation.

Here the CDR3 DNA reads TGTGCCAGCAGCCAAGAGGTTAGTAGCCCCCGCTACGAGCAGTACTTC. Translation gives CASSQEVSSPRYEQYF. J is TRBJ2-7 and V is TRBV4-2; D gene unclear. V gave up 0 bases and J gave up 3 bases, with 15 bases separating them. Germline V lookup: CDR1 LGHNA, CDR2 YNFKEQ. This CDR3 is built from 16 residues.